This note documents a single TCR beta chain sequence. The CDR3 spans 16 residues. The ends were cut back, 0 bases at V and 4 bases at J, with 15 bases in the middle. Germline V CDR1 and CDR2: SGHRS, YFSETQ. The data derive from a study of blood T cells in healthy people across ages. It was with a sample-barcoded 5' primer and a J-beta primer mix that a second PCR of about 7 to 12 cycles was run. MiXCR, applied by TCRdb to the 5' RACE reads, yields one record per CDR3 protein. The table shows about 1,800,000 distinct CDR3 sequences, with about 28% occurring only once. The sample was blood. This rearrangement joins TRBV5-1 to TRBJ2-3; D gene uncertain. The clonotype originates from a woman under 40 in good health. The CDR3 region is CASSLATSPMSDTQYF. The CDR3 DNA sequence: TGCGCCAGCAGCTTGGCGACTTCACCCATGTCAGATACGCAGTATTTT.